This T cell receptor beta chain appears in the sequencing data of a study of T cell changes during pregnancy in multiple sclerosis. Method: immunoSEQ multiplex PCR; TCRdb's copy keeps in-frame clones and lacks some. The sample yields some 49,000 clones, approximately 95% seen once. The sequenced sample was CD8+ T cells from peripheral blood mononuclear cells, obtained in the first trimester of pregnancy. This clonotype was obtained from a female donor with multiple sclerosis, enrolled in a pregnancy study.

The CDR3 coding sequence is TGTGCCAGCAGCCAGACTAGCGGGATTTACGAGCAGTACTTC. It yields the protein CASSQTSGIYEQYF. This sequence joins TRBV7-9 and TRBJ2-7; the match to TRBD2 covers 11 bases. Germline V gene data show CDR1 as SEHNR and CDR2 as FQNEAQ (reference sequence). This CDR3 is built from 14 residues. V dropped 5 bases and J dropped 4; count of bases not matched to a gene: 4.